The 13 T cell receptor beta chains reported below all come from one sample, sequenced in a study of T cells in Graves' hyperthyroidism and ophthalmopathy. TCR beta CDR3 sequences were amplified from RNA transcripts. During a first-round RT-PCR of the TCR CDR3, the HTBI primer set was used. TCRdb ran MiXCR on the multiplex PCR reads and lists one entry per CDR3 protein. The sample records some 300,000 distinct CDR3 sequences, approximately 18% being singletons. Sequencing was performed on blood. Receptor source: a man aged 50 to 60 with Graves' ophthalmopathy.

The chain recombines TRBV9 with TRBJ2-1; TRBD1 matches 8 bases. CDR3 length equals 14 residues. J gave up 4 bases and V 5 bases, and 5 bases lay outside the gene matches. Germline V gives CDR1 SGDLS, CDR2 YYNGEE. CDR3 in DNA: TGTGCCAGCAGTCCGACAGGGGCATACAATGAGCAGTTCTTC. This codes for CASSPTGAYNEQFF. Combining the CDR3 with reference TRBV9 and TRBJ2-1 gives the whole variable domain DSGVTQTPKHLITATGQRVTLRCSPRSGDLSVYWYQQSLDQGLQFLIQYYNGEERAKGNILERFSAQQFPDLHSELNLSSLELGDSALYFCASSPTGAYNEQFFGPGTRLTVL.

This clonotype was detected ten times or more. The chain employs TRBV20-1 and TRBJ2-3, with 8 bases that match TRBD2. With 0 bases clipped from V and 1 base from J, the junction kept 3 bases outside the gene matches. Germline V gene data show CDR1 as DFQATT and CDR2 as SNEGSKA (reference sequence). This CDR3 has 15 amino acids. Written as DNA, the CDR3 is TGCAGTGCTAGAGATCTACTAGCGGGCACAGATACGCAGTATTTT. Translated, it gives CSARDLLAGTDTQYF.

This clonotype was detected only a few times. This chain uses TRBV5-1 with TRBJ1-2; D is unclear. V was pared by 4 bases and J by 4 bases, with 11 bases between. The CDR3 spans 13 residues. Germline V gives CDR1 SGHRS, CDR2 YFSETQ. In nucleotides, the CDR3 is TGCGCCAGCAGCCCCATTCTAGGCTATGGCTACACCTTC. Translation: CASSPILGYGYTF.

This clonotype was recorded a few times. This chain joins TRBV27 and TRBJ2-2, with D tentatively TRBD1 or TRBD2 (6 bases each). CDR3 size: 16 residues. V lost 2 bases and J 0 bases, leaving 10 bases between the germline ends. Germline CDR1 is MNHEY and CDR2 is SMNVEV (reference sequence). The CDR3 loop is CASSLRGRSNTGELFF. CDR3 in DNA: TGTGCCAGCAGTTTACGGGGGCGTTCGAACACCGGGGAGCTGTTTTTT.

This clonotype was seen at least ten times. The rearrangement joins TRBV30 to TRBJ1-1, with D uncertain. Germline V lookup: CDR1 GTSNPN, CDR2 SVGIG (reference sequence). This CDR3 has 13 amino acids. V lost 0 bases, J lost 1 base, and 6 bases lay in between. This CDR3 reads CAWSVGENTEAFF. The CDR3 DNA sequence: TGTGCCTGGAGTGTTGGCGAGAACACTGAAGCTTTCTTT. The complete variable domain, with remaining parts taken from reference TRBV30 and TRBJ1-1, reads SQTIHQWPATLVQPVGSPLSLECTVEGTSNPNLYWYRQAAGRGLQLLFYSVGIGQISSEVPQNLSASRPQDRQFILSSKKLLLSDSGFYLCAWSVGENTEAFFGQGTRLTVV.

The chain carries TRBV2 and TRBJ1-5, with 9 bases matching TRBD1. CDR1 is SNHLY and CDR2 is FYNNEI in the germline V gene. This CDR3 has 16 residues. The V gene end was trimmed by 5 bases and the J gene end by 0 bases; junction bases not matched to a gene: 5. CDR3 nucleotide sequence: TGTGCCAGCAGTCGACAGGGGGGATATAGCAATCAGCCCCAGCATTTT. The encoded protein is CASSRQGGYSNQPQHF.

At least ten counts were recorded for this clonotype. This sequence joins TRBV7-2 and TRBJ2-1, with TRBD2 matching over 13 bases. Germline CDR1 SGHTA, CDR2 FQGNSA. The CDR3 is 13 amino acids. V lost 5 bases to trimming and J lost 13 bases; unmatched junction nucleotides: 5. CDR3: CASSIGTSGNQFF. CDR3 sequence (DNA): TGTGCCAGCAGCATCGGGACTAGCGGGAACCAGTTCTTC. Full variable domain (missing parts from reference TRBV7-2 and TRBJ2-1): GAGVSQSPSNKVTEKGKDVELRCDPISGHTALYWYRQSLGQGLEFLIYFQGNSAPDKSGLPSDRFSAERTGGSVSTLTIQRTQQEDSAVYLCASSIGTSGNQFFGPGTRLTVL.

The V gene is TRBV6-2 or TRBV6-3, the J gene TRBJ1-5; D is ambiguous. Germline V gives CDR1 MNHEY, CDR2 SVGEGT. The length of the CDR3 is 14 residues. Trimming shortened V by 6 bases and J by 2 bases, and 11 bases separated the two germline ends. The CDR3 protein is CASSSEVGNQPQHF. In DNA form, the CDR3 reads TGTGCCAGCAGCTCGGAAGTGGGCAATCAGCCCCAGCATTTT.

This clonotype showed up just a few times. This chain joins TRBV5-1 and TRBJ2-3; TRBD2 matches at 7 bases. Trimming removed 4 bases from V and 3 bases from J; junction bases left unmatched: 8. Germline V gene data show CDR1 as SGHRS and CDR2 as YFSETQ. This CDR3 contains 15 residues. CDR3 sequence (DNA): TGCGCCAGCAGCCCAAGGACTAGTGTGACAGATACGCAGTATTTT. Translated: CASSPRTSVTDTQYF. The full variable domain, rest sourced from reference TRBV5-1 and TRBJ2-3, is KAGVTQTPRYLIKTRGQQVTLSCSPISGHRSVSWYQQTPGQGLQFLFEYFSETQRNKGNFPGRFSGRQFSNSRSEMNVSTLELGDSALYLCASSPRTSVTDTQYFGPGTRLTVL.

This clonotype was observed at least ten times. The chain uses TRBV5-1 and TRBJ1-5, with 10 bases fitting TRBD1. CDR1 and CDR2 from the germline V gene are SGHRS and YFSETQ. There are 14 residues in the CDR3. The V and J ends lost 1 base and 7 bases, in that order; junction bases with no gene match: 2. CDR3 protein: CASSLQTGGQPQHF. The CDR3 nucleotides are TGCGCCAGCAGCTTGCAGACAGGGGGCCAGCCCCAGCATTTT.

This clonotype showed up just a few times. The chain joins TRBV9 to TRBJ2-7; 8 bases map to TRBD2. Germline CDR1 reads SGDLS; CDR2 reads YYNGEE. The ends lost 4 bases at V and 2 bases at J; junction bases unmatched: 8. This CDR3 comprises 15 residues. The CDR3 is CASSTSGGGTYEQYF. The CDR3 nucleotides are TGTGCCAGCAGCACCTCCGGGGGGGGCACCTACGAGCAGTACTTC.

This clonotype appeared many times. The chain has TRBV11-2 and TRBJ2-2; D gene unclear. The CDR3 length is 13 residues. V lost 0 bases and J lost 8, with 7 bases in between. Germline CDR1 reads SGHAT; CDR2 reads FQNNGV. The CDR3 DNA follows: TGTGCCAGCAGCTTAGACACGATGGGGGAGCTGTTTTTT. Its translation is CASSLDTMGELFF. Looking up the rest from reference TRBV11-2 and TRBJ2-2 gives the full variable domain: EAGVAQSPRYKIIEKRQSVAFWCNPISGHATLYWYQQILGQGPKLLIQFQNNGVVDDSQLPKDRFSAERLKGVDSTLKIQPAKLEDSAVYLCASSLDTMGELFFGEGSRLTVL.

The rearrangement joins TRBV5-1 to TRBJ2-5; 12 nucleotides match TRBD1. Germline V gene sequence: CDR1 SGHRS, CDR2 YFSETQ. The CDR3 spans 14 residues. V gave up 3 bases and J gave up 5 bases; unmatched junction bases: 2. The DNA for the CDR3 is TGCGCCAGCAGCTCGGGACAGGGGGCTGAGACCCAGTACTTC. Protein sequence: CASSSGQGAETQYF.